What follows are 8 T cell receptor beta chains derived from one specimen sequenced in a study of blood T cell repertoires in COVID-19 (dated by TCRdb to about 2020). Library creation used the immunoSEQ multiplex PCR assay. TCRdb re-hosts the immuneACCESS table, in-frame sequences only. Its copies lack some clones; in the studies checked, an unresolved V gene accounts for under half of them, and the cause for the rest is not known. The sample has approximately 200,000 clones on record, about 90% of them singletons. The ten largest clones capture around 2% of the sample. Sequences were obtained from PBMCs or T cells enriched from blood (not recorded which). The receptors derive from a woman aged 25 to 45 who had recovered from COVID-19.

V usage is TRBV10-2 and J usage is TRBJ2-2; D not certain. The CDR3 consists of 12 residues. The germline V and J ends were trimmed by 6 bases and 9 bases, with 11 bases remaining between them. The V gene's germline CDR1 is WSHSY and CDR2 SAAADI. The CDR3 sequence: CASRQTSWELFF. The CDR3 coding sequence is TGCGCCAGCAGACAAACCTCCTGGGAGCTGTTTTTT.

The rearrangement links TRBV5-6 to TRBJ1-1; TRBD1 matches at 9 bases. V trimming: 2 bases; J trimming: 11 bases; junction bases outside the gene matches: 7. The germline V gene encodes CDR1 SGHDT and CDR2 YYEEEE. There are 13 residues in the CDR3. The CDR3 is CASSFTGGARAFF. CDR3 bases: TGTGCCAGCAGCTTCACAGGGGGCGCGCGGGCTTTCTTT.

The chain is built from TRBV18 and TRBJ1-1; the match to TRBD1 covers 11 bases. Germline assignment: CDR1 KGHSH and CDR2 LQKENI. There are 17 residues in the CDR3. V was pared by 5 bases and J by 1 base, with 9 bases of the junction left unmatched. The CDR3 region is CASSSGGQGVRNTEAFF. In DNA form, the CDR3 reads TGTGCCAGCTCATCGGGGGGACAGGGGGTGAGGAACACTGAAGCTTTCTTT.

This clone has just one count. The rearrangement links TRBV19 to TRBJ1-4; D not resolved. CDR1 and CDR2 from the germline V gene are LNHDA and SQIVND (reference sequence). CDR3 length: 14 residues. V was clipped by 2 bases and J by 8 bases, with 12 bases between them. The CDR3 loop reads CASSITRAEEKLFF. As DNA, the CDR3 is TGTGCCAGTAGTATAACTAGGGCTGAAGAAAAACTGTTTTTT.

V and J are TRBV7-2 and TRBJ1-5; 8 positions match TRBD1. Looked up from germline, CDR1 is SGHTA and CDR2 is FQGNSA. After removal of 3 bases from V and 2 bases from J, the junction contained 6 bases not matched to a gene. The CDR3 runs to 16 residues. CDR3 nucleotide sequence: TGTGCCAGCAGCTTTTGGACAGGGTTCGGCAATCAGCCCCAGCATTTT. It codes for CASSFWTGFGNQPQHF.

The rearrangement links TRBV11-1 to TRBJ1-1; no clear D gene. There are 15 residues in the CDR3. V lost 1 base and J 0 bases, leaving 9 bases between the germline ends. Per germline, CDR1 SGHAT and CDR2 FQDESV (reference sequence). The CDR3 sequence: CASSLGGIMNTEAFF. The CDR3 region has the DNA TGTGCCAGCAGCTTAGGAGGGATTATGAACACTGAAGCTTTCTTT.

The table lists this clone with a count of one. The rearrangement links TRBV7-2 to TRBJ1-1; no definite D call. There are 13 residues in the CDR3. Germline CDR1 is SGHTA and CDR2 is FQGNSA. V was cut by 5 bases and J by 2 bases, with 9 bases left in between. CDR3 sequence (DNA): TGTGCCAGCAGCCCTCGGTTAAACACTGAAGCTTTCTTT. Translated: CASSPRLNTEAFF.

The genes are TRBV3-1 (or the pseudogene TRBV3-2) and TRBJ1-4, with TRBD1 identical over 12 bases. Germline lookup yields CDR1 LGHDT and CDR2 YNNKEL (reference sequence). Unmatched junction bases numbered 8, after V lost 5 bases and J lost 7 bases. This CDR3 has 16 amino acids. The CDR3 sequence is CASSAPRGQGAEKLFF. In nucleotides, the CDR3 is TGTGCCAGCAGCGCACCCCGGGGACAGGGGGCTGAAAAACTGTTTTTT.